The rows below give T cell receptor beta chains drawn from one sample of a study of cytomegalovirus exposure and HLA in healthy donors. Here immunoSEQ multiplex PCR was the method, and the copy in TCRdb shows in-frame clones only, minus some. Of approximately 170,000 clones listed, 70% are singletons. Material for sequencing was PBMCs. The source is a man aged 18 to 30 in good health and CMV-seropositive. The CDR3 runs from the conserved cysteine through the conserved F or W. The D gene is left open where the match is weak. Where a row states a size, it is once, few, many or the class of an expanded clone; other rows omit it.

clone_size j_call v_call d_call cdr3_nt cdr3_aa
NA TRBJ2-3 TRBV6-6 TRBD2 TGTGCGGGATCCGGGAGGGCCACAGATACGCAGTATTTT CAGSGRATDTQYF
few TRBJ1-1 TRBV14 NA TGTGCCAGCAGCCCCCTACAGGGCGGGAACACTGAAGCTTTCTTT CASSPLQGGNTEAFF
few TRBJ1-6 TRBV5-1 TRBD1 TGCGCCAGCAGCTTGGAGACAGGGGGAAATTCACCCCTCCACTTT CASSLETGGNSPLHF
NA TRBJ2-2 TRBV11-3 TRBD1 TGTGCCAGCTCCCCACGCGGATTGGGGACAGGGGAGACCGGGGAGCTGTTTTTT CASSPRGLGTGETGELFF
NA TRBJ2-1 TRBV2 TRBD2 TGTGCCAGCAGTGTACGCGGGACTAGCGGGAATAATGAGCAGTTCTTC CASSVRGTSGNNEQFF
NA TRBJ2-3 TRBV25-1 NA TGTGCCAGCAGTGAGTCTGCACTCACAGATACGCAGTATTTT CASSESALTDTQYF
NA TRBJ1-1 TRBV10-3 NA TGTGCCACCAGTGAGGGGAGTCATTCTGAAGCTTTCTTT CATSEGSHSEAFF
NA TRBJ2-5 TRBV11-1 NA TGTGCCAGCAGCGGGCAGCTCCAAGAGACCCAGTACTTC CASSGQLQETQYF
NA TRBJ2-3 TRBV28 NA TGTGCCAGCAGTTTAGAGCGGGTTAGCACAGATACGCAGTATTTT CASSLERVSTDTQYF
NA TRBJ2-3 TRBV2 NA TGTGCCAGCGGACAGTACCCAGGAGATACGCAGTATTTT CASGQYPGDTQYF
NA TRBJ2-3 TRBV5-1 TRBD2 TGCGCCAGCAGCGGAGGGACTAGCGAAAGGACAGATACGCAGTATTTT CASSGGTSERTDTQYF
NA TRBJ2-2 TRBV11-3 NA TGTGCCAGCAGCCCAGCCGGGGAGCTGTTTTTT CASSPAGELFF
NA TRBJ1-6 TRBV7-2 TRBD1 TGTGCCAGCAGCTTACTTACAGGGGGCGGATCACCCCTCCACTTT CASSLLTGGGSPLHF
NA TRBJ1-1 TRBV27 NA TGTGCCAGCAGTGGGGGGGTGGGGAGATCTGAAGCTTTCTTT CASSGGVGRSEAFF
NA TRBJ2-5 TRBV7-7 NA TGTGCTAGCAGCCCCCGGACAAATCAAGAGACCCAGTACTTC CASSPRTNQETQYF
NA TRBJ2-5 TRBV15 TRBD2 TGTGCCACCAGCAGAGATCTGGTAGCGGGGGGCCAAGAGACCCAGTACTTC CATSRDLVAGGQETQYF
NA TRBJ2-3 TRBV7-3 NA TGTGCCAGCAGCTGGGCAGGCGGCACAGATACGCAGTATTTT CASSWAGGTDTQYF
few TRBJ1-1 TRBV7-8 TRBD1 TGTGCCAGCAGCTCCAGGACAGGGAACACTGAAGCTTTCTTT CASSSRTGNTEAFF
NA TRBJ1-2 TRBV9 TRBD1 TGTGCCAGCAGCGCATGGGACAGGCCGGTCGAGGGCTACACCTTC CASSAWDRPVEGYTF
NA TRBJ2-5 TRBV11-3 TRBD2 TGTGCCAGCAGCCGAAACTCGGCGGGGGGAGAGACCCAGTACTTC CASSRNSAGGETQYF
NA TRBJ1-5 TRBV28 TRBD1 TGTGCCAGCAGTTTAAGGTTGGGACAGGCGGCTTATAGCAATCAGCCCCAGCATTTT CASSLRLGQAAYSNQPQHF
NA TRBJ2-1 TRBV15 TRBD1 TGTGCCACCAGCAGACTGGGACAGGGGGCTGGCAATGAGCAGTTCTTC CATSRLGQGAGNEQFF
few TRBJ1-2 TRBV5-1 TRBD1 TGCGCCAGCAGCCGAGATTCCGGGACAGGAACGTATGGCTACACCTTC CASSRDSGTGTYGYTF
NA TRBJ1-2 TRBV2 TRBD1 TGTGCCAGCAGTGGGACAGGAGGTGGGGGCTACACCTTC CASSGTGGGGYTF
NA TRBJ2-3 TRBV5-1 NA TGCGCCAGCAGCTTGGGGGCTAGCGCACATTCTAGCACAGATACGCAGTATTTT CASSLGASAHSSTDTQYF
few TRBJ1-2 TRBV29-1 NA TGCAGCGTTGCATCCCAACAGGATAACTATGGCTACACCTTC CSVASQQDNYGYTF
NA TRBJ2-2 TRBV10-1 NA TGCGCCAGCAGTCGGGACCGGGGGACCACCGGGGAGCTGTTTTTT CASSRDRGTTGELFF
NA TRBJ2-1 TRBV13 NA TGTGCCAGCAGCTTCGGCGGCCATGAGCAGTTCTTC CASSFGGHEQFF
NA TRBJ1-4 TRBV19 TRBD1 TGTGCCAGTACCCCGAGGGGACAGGGGATTTCGATTGAAAAACTGTTTTTT CASTPRGQGISIEKLFF
NA TRBJ2-1 TRBV20-1 TRBD1 TGCAGTGCCTCAGGGGGTAATGAGCAGTTCTTC CSASGGNEQFF